A selection of T cell receptor beta chains follows, all from one sample in a study of T cells in Graves' hyperthyroidism and ophthalmopathy. In TCRdb, the multiplex PCR reads were re-called with MiXCR into one record per CDR3 protein. The table records some 620,000 distinct CDR3 sequences, about 16% of them present only once. The sequenced sample consisted of blood. These receptors all come from a woman aged 25 to 39 with Graves' hyperthyroidism. Both conserved end residues are trimmed from each CDR3.

TRBV9,TRBJ2-3,ASSEDHSTDTQY
TRBV6-1,TRBJ1-5,ASSEALGGAGNQPQH
TRBV10-3,TRBJ2-2,AVSEIRVTRTGELF
TRBV20-1,TRBJ1-6,SAMGPGGSPLH
TRBV7-2,TRBJ2-4,ASSLERDRAKNIQY
TRBV5-1,TRBJ2-1,ASHRTGGMYNEQF
TRBV5-1,TRBJ2-2,ASSWTDNTGELF
TRBV6-1,TRBJ1-1,ASRAGGLNTEAF
TRBV28,TRBJ1-5,ASIWGRGNQPQH
TRBV28,TRBJ2-1,ASESNEQF
TRBV2,TRBJ2-7,ASREALAGAEQY
TRBV4-2,TRBJ2-3,ASSQEPGPSTDTQY
TRBV6-1,TRBJ2-7,ASRPAGASHEQY
TRBV7-9,TRBJ1-5,ASSRGGGNQPQH
TRBV13,TRBJ2-7,ASRAAWGPSYEQY
TRBV5-1,TRBJ2-3,ASSKGTSGESTDTQY
TRBV18,TRBJ1-2,ASSTGDRGSEGYT
TRBV2,TRBJ2-3,ASSEVAGATDTQY
TRBV12-3/TRBV12-4,TRBJ2-1,ASQKAGVEQF
TRBV27,TRBJ2-1,ASSLVGPPGHNEQF
TRBV15,TRBJ2-7,ATSRDLNSLYEQY
TRBV7-3,TRBJ2-5,ASSLKGGALSETQY
TRBV28,TRBJ1-4,ASSAGVYNEKLF
TRBV6-2/TRBV6-3,TRBJ2-1,ASSSAGGRGGQF
TRBV6-1,TRBJ2-1,ASRPGLARTYNEQF
TRBV29-1,TRBJ2-7,SVAYNEQY
TRBV27,TRBJ1-2,ASSLTGQGDGYT
TRBV3-1,TRBJ2-2,ASSQGGTSGKVTGELF
TRBV5-1,TRBJ1-6,ASSPWGQGNSPLH
TRBV7-3,TRBJ2-5,ASSLGREGETQY
TRBV27,TRBJ2-1,ASRSAGINEQF
TRBV9,TRBJ2-1,ASSVRVLRDNEQF
TRBV6-2/TRBV6-3,TRBJ2-3,ASSFRVEDTQY
TRBV28,TRBJ2-1,ASSLVGTSGRGNYNEQF
TRBV9,TRBJ2-3,ASSPHGTSGRRSSTDTQY
TRBV29-1,TRBJ1-1,SVRLGLYTEAF
TRBV18,TRBJ1-4,ASSPRAGAGEKLF
TRBV24-1,TRBJ2-1,ATSDSGTGPWEQF
TRBV11-2,TRBJ2-7,ASSLGREVPYEQY
TRBV27,TRBJ2-2,ASSPTRTGELF
TRBV2,TRBJ2-1,ASSESGTGEGEQF
TRBV6-1,TRBJ1-1,ASTYLGGTEAF
TRBV30,TRBJ1-5,AWSSRYDQPQH
TRBV20-1,TRBJ2-1,SARSRVANNEQF
TRBV28,TRBJ1-5,ASSLNANGNQPQH
TRBV28,TRBJ1-1,ASAQDSHTEAF
TRBV4-1,TRBJ2-3,ASSQVLAGEQPDTQY
TRBV6-2/TRBV6-3,TRBJ2-1,ASMVPRRPNEQF
TRBV4-1,TRBJ1-2,ASSQDRGYT
TRBV15,TRBJ2-7,ATSSPGQDYEQY
TRBV28,TRBJ2-5,ASSLFQGGGRETQY
TRBV19,TRBJ2-2,ASSMINTGELF
TRBV3-1,TRBJ2-4,ASSSPGTEKNIQY
TRBV9,TRBJ2-7,ASSSSVGSSYEQY
TRBV19,TRBJ2-1,ASSKGLAGSYNEQF